The subject of this entry is one T cell receptor beta chain. The data belong to a study of T cell changes during pregnancy in multiple sclerosis. Only in-frame clones appear in the TCRdb table, and some are missing; sequencing was by immunoSEQ multiplex PCR. The repertoire consists of fewer than 40,000 clones, with roughly nine tenths occurring once and the leading ten covering about 0.45%. This CDR3 comprises 14 residues. In germline, CDR1 is SGHDT, CDR2 YYEEEE. V lost 1 base, J lost 5 bases, and 5 bases stayed unmatched. This sequence originates from a female donor in good health, enrolled as a control in a pregnancy study. This chain links TRBV5-6 with TRBJ2-7, with 8 bases aligning to TRBD2. The source was CD4+ T cells from peripheral blood mononuclear cells, collected in the second trimester of pregnancy. The CDR3 region has the DNA TGTGCCAGCAGCTTGCCTAGCGGGTCAAACGAGCAGTACTTC. The encoded protein is CASSLPSGSNEQYF.